These 9 T cell receptor beta chains came from one sample sequenced in a study of Graves' ophthalmopathy and Graves' hyperthyroidism. Beta-chain TCR CDR3 regions were amplified from RNA transcripts. HTBI primers served in a first-round RT-PCR, which a second-round multiplex PCR followed. MiXCR was run by TCRdb on the multiplex PCR reads, yielding one entry per CDR3 protein. Here the sample spans some 520,000 distinct CDR3 sequences, under 15% being singletons. Input material: blood. The receptors originated from a woman aged 25-40 years with Graves' ophthalmopathy.

This clonotype was found many times. The CDR3 protein is CASSERGRQGYEQYF. In DNA, the CDR3 is TGTGCCAGCAGCGAGAGGGGAAGACAGGGCTACGAGCAGTACTTC. The chain couples TRBV7-2 to TRBJ2-7, with TRBD1 identical over 7 bases. The CDR3 contains 15 residues. V gave up 5 bases and J gave up 3 bases; unmatched junction bases: 10. Germline V gene sequence: CDR1 SGHTA, CDR2 FQGNSA.

About this clonotype: This clone may be a read error of a much larger clone one base away. V usage is TRBV9 and J usage is TRBJ1-2; maybe TRBD1 (5 bases). Germline lookup yields CDR1 SGDLS and CDR2 YYNGEE. This CDR3 is built from 15 residues. Here the CDR3 reads CASSAGRGTNYGYAF. In DNA form, the CDR3 reads TGTGCCAGCAGCGCGGGACGAGGGACTAACTATGGCTACGCCTTC.

The chain recombines TRBV15 with TRBJ2-5; TRBD1 is a possible D gene (5 bases). V was cut by 0 bases and J by 2 bases, with 16 bases left in between. There are 17 residues in the CDR3. Germline V gives CDR1 LNHNV, CDR2 YYDKDF (reference sequence). In nucleotides, the CDR3 is TGTGCCACCAGCAGAGATTCTAAGGCAGGGCGACAAGAGACCCAGTACTTC. Residues: CATSRDSKAGRQETQYF.

This clonotype was detected many times. The J gene is TRBJ1-6, the V gene TRBV20-1, with 8 bases matching TRBD1. Germline V CDR1 and CDR2: DFQATT, SNEGSKA (reference sequence). J was trimmed by 9 bases and V by 3 bases; bases with no gene match: 4. The CDR3 is made up of 13 amino acids. The CDR3 here is CSASWGTGSPLHF. CDR3 DNA: TGCAGTGCTAGTTGGGGGACAGGTTCACCCCTCCACTTT.

For this clonotype: A single base separates this from a much larger clone, so it may be a read error. The rearrangement links TRBV7-9 to TRBJ2-7; 7 positions agree with TRBD1. CDR1 and CDR2 from the germline V gene are SEHNR and FQNEAQ (reference sequence). J gave up 0 bases and V 8 bases, and 10 bases lay outside the gene matches. The CDR3 length is 15 residues. This chain's CDR3 is CASCVQTGHSYEQYF. DNA of the CDR3: TGTGCCAGCTGCGTCCAGACAGGGCACTCCTACGAGCAGTACTTC.

Many counts were recorded for this clonotype. This rearrangement joins TRBV10-3 to TRBJ1-1, with D perhaps matching TRBD1 (5 bases). Per germline, CDR1 ENHRY and CDR2 SYGVKD. The ends were cut back, 7 bases at V and 4 bases at J, with 13 bases in the middle. The CDR3 totals 13 residues. The CDR3 region is CAIKLGGGTEAFF. The CDR3, as DNA: TGTGCCATCAAACTTGGCGGGGGCACTGAAGCTTTCTTT.

This chain uses TRBV7-9 with TRBJ1-1, with a possible D match to TRBD1 (6 bases). Per the germline V gene, CDR1 is SEHNR and CDR2 is FQNEAQ (reference sequence). CDR3 length equals 14 residues. Trimming took 5 bases from V and 6 from J, leaving 16 bases between them. The CDR3 region is CASSLKGGRAEAFF. CDR3 DNA sequence: TGTGCCAGCAGCCTAAAGGGGGGACGGGCTGAAGCTTTCTTT.

V gene TRBV5-1 combines with J gene TRBJ2-5; weak D call: TRBD2 (6 bases). The germline V and J ends were trimmed by 0 bases and 1 base, with 10 bases remaining between them. CDR3 length: 15 amino acids. Germline V CDR1 and CDR2: SGHRS, YFSETQ. The CDR3 DNA reads TGCGCCAGCAGCTTGGATGTAGCGGTCCAAGAGACCCAGTACTTC. Its translation is CASSLDVAVQETQYF. The whole variable domain, filled in from reference TRBV5-1 and TRBJ2-5, reads KAGVTQTPRYLIKTRGQQVTLSCSPISGHRSVSWYQQTPGQGLQFLFEYFSETQRNKGNFPGRFSGRQFSNSRSEMNVSTLELGDSALYLCASSLDVAVQETQYFGPGTRLLVL.

This clonotype was counted at least ten times. J is TRBJ2-2 and V is TRBV27, with D perhaps matching TRBD2 (6 bases). The CDR3 is 15 amino acids. The ends were cut back, 5 bases at V and 5 bases at J, with 15 bases in the middle. Germline CDR1 MNHEY, CDR2 SMNVEV (reference sequence). The CDR3 DNA reads TGTGCCAGCAGTAACCGAGAGGGGAGGACCGGGGAGCTGTTTTTT. It yields the protein CASSNREGRTGELFF.